This T cell receptor (beta chain) was recorded in a study of CD8+CD57+ T cells in acquired aplastic anemia. Of note for this clonotype: The antigen is not known.

By flow cytometry, patients selected for sequencing had shown an expansion of CD8+CD57+ cells. Every patient presented with severe acquired aplastic anemia. Researchers used genomic DNA as the template to profile TCR beta VDJ and CDR3. One entry per CDR3 protein results from TCRdb running MiXCR on the reads. The sample comprises 100,000 to 150,000 distinct CDR3 sequences, 45% to 60% of which are singletons, and around 27% rests with the top ten. General study results and limits: Patients were compared with controls for CD8+ Simpson's diversity, and no significant difference emerged. Sharing between patients and controls was observed for roughly 29 CD8+ CDR3 sequences.

The CDR3 extends over 15 amino acids. CDR1 is LNHNV and CDR2 is YYDKDF in the germline V gene (reference sequence). V lost 0 bases and J 4 bases, leaving 12 bases between the germline ends. Input material: sorted CD4+, CD8+, or CD8+CD57+ T cells (not recorded which) from PBMCs. The chain links TRBV15 to TRBJ2-5; D is perhaps TRBD1 or TRBD2 (6 bases each). This TCR was recovered from a human donor with aplastic anemia. The CDR3 nucleotides read TGTGCCACCAGCAGAGATCGGGGGCCCGGAGAGACCCAGTACTTC. This sequence encodes CATSRDRGPGETQYF.